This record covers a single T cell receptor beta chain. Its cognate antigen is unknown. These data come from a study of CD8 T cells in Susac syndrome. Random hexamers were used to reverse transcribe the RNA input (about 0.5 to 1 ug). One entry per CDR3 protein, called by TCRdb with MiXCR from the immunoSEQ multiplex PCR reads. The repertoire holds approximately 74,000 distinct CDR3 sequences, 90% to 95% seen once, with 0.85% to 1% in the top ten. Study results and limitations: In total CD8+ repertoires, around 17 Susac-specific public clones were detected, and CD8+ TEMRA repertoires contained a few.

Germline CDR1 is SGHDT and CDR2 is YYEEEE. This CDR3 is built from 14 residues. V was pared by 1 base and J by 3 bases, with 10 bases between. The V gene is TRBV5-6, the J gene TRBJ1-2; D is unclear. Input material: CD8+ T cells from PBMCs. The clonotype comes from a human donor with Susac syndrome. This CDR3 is CASSLPSDDYGYTF. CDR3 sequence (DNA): TGTGCCAGCAGCTTGCCCTCGGACGACTATGGCTACACCTTC.